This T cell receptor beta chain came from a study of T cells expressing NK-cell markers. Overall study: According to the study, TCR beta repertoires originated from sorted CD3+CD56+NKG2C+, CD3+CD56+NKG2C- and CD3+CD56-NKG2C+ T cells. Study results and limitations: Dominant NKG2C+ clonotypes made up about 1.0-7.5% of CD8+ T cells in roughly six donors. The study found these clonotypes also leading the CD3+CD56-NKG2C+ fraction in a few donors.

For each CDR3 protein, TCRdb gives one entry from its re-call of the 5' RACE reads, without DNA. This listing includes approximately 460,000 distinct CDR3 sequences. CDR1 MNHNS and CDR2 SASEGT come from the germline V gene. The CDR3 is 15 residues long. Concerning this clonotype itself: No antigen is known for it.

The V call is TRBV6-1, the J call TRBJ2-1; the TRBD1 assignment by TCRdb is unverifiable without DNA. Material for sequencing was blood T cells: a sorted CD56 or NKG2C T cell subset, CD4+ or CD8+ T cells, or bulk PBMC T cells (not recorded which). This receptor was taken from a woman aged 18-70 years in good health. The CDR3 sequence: CASSDISPLYNEQFF.